This TCR beta chain was obtained from a study of shared clonotypes between healthy human individuals. Study in general: The plates for each donor numbered three CD4 naive, three CD4 memory, two CD8 naive and one CD8 memory.

The method was immunoSEQ multiplex PCR; TCRdb's version includes in-frame clones alone and lacks a portion of them. The table lists 2 million to 2.5 million clones, roughly 93% of them singletons. Germline assignment: CDR1 KGHSH and CDR2 LQKENI. With 2 bases removed from V and 1 base from J, the gap between germline ends came to 15 bases. The CDR3 covers 16 residues. The chain employs TRBV18 and TRBJ2-7; TRBD1 might be the D (6 bases). This receptor was obtained from a man aged 18-30 years in good health. Some clones in this sample may be carry-over from other donors' samples. Sequencing was done on a sample of naive CD4+ T cells from PBMCs. Subset reported: CD45RA+ positively selected. The CDR3 loop reads CASSPRPQDRSYEQYF. The CDR3, as DNA: TGTGCCAGCTCACCAAGACCTCAGGACAGATCCTACGAGCAGTACTTC.